A selection of T cell receptor beta chains follows, all from one sample in a study of shared clonotypes between healthy human individuals. Sequenced by immunoSEQ multiplex PCR; TCRdb stores in-frame clones only, minus some. The table records about 2.4 million clones, 93% of them present only once. Sequenced material: naive CD4+ T cells from PBMCs. These receptor sequences come from a young man in good health. Some clones in this sample may be carry-over from other donors' samples. Both conserved end residues are part of each CDR3. D genes are given only for firm matches. Rows give clone size only sometimes, using once, few, many, or a class for an expanded clone.

abundance: -; d_gene: -; v_gene: TRBV6-5; j_gene: TRBJ1-1; CDR3aa: CASSYSRGTEAFF; CDR3nt: TGTGCCAGCAGTTACTCGAGGGGCACTGAAGCTTTCTTT
abundance: -; d_gene: TRBD2; v_gene: TRBV4-2; j_gene: TRBJ2-7; CDR3aa: CASSQAGTSGILYEQYF; CDR3nt: TGTGCCAGCAGCCAAGCCGGGACTAGCGGGATCCTATACGAGCAGTACTTC
abundance: -; d_gene: TRBD1; v_gene: TRBV6-6; j_gene: TRBJ2-5; CDR3aa: CASSYPGQALGETQYF; CDR3nt: TGTGCCAGCAGTTACCCGGGACAGGCTCTTGGGGAGACCCAGTACTTC
abundance: -; d_gene: TRBD2; v_gene: TRBV6-4; j_gene: TRBJ2-1; CDR3aa: CASSLLAGGSGVRNEQFF; CDR3nt: TGTGCCAGCAGTCTGCTAGCGGGAGGGAGTGGAGTGAGGAATGAGCAGTTCTTC
abundance: -; d_gene: TRBD2; v_gene: TRBV18; j_gene: TRBJ2-7; CDR3aa: CASSGGSGAYEQYF; CDR3nt: TGTGCCAGCTCAGGGGGTAGCGGGGCCTACGAGCAGTACTTC
abundance: -; d_gene: -; v_gene: TRBV27; j_gene: TRBJ1-3; CDR3aa: CASSAGGKGNTIYF; CDR3nt: TGTGCCAGCAGTGCGGGGGGAAAAGGAAACACCATATATTTT
abundance: -; d_gene: TRBD2; v_gene: TRBV19; j_gene: TRBJ2-7; CDR3aa: CASSSGGSGRRYEQYF; CDR3nt: TGTGCCAGTAGTAGCGGCGGAAGCGGGAGGAGATACGAGCAGTACTTC
abundance: -; d_gene: -; v_gene: TRBV14; j_gene: TRBJ2-7; CDR3aa: CASSQDLDSQYF; CDR3nt: TGTGCCAGCAGCCAAGATCTGGATTCCCAGTACTTC
abundance: -; d_gene: -; v_gene: TRBV5-6; j_gene: TRBJ1-6; CDR3aa: CASSLGPSSYNSPLHF; CDR3nt: TGTGCCAGCAGCTTGGGCCCGAGCTCCTATAATTCACCCCTCCACTTT
abundance: -; d_gene: -; v_gene: TRBV5-4; j_gene: TRBJ2-5; CDR3aa: CASSLGGAQETQYF; CDR3nt: TGTGCCAGCAGCTTGGGTGGGGCTCAGGAGACCCAGTACTTC
abundance: -; d_gene: -; v_gene: TRBV29-1; j_gene: TRBJ1-2; CDR3aa: CSVGQFRGYGYTF; CDR3nt: TGCAGCGTTGGACAGTTTAGGGGCTATGGCTACACCTTC
abundance: -; d_gene: TRBD1; v_gene: TRBV9; j_gene: TRBJ2-7; CDR3aa: CAIPGQGTYEQYF; CDR3nt: TGTGCCATTCCGGGACAGGGTACCTACGAGCAGTACTTC
abundance: -; d_gene: TRBD2; v_gene: TRBV28; j_gene: TRBJ2-7; CDR3aa: CASTTSVPYEQYF; CDR3nt: TGTGCCAGCACGACTAGCGTCCCCTACGAGCAATACTTC
abundance: -; d_gene: TRBD2; v_gene: TRBV5-1; j_gene: TRBJ2-2; CDR3aa: CASSRWTSGSAGELFF; CDR3nt: TGCGCCAGCAGCCGCTGGACTAGCGGGAGTGCCGGGGAGCTGTTTTTT
abundance: -; d_gene: -; v_gene: TRBV5-4; j_gene: TRBJ1-2; CDR3aa: CASSRVQVYGYTF; CDR3nt: TGTGCCAGCAGCCGTGTACAAGTCTATGGCTACACCTTC
abundance: -; d_gene: -; v_gene: TRBV7-3; j_gene: TRBJ2-7; CDR3aa: CASSLTLIQAYEQYF; CDR3nt: TGTGCCAGCAGCTTAACCCTGATCCAAGCCTACGAGCAGTACTTC
abundance: -; d_gene: -; v_gene: TRBV10-1; j_gene: TRBJ2-3; CDR3aa: CASSEGFRTDTQYF; CDR3nt: TGCGCCAGCAGTGAGGGTTTTCGCACAGATACGCAGTATTTT
abundance: -; d_gene: -; v_gene: TRBV6-1; j_gene: TRBJ1-2; CDR3aa: CASSSRVYYGYTF; CDR3nt: TGTGCCAGCAGTTCCAGGGTGTACTATGGCTACACCTTC
abundance: -; d_gene: -; v_gene: TRBV6-1; j_gene: TRBJ2-7; CDR3aa: CASSSGTLAEQYF; CDR3nt: TGTGCCAGCAGCTCCGGGACACTCGCCGAGCAGTACTTC
abundance: once; d_gene: -; v_gene: TRBV6-5; j_gene: TRBJ1-1; CDR3aa: CASSSPSEAFF; CDR3nt: TGTGCCAGCAGTTCCCCTTCCGAAGCTTTCTTT
abundance: -; d_gene: TRBD2; v_gene: TRBV7-9; j_gene: TRBJ2-2; CDR3aa: CALGEGPLGTGELFF; CDR3nt: TGTGCCTTGGGGGAGGGGCCTCTGGGCACCGGGGAGCTGTTTTTT
abundance: once; d_gene: -; v_gene: TRBV9; j_gene: TRBJ2-2; CDR3aa: CASSEREDTGELFF; CDR3nt: TGTGCCAGCAGCGAGCGAGAGGACACCGGGGAGCTGTTTTTT
abundance: once; d_gene: -; v_gene: TRBV11-2; j_gene: TRBJ2-1; CDR3aa: CASSPERSVGYEQFF; CDR3nt: TGTGCCAGCAGCCCCGAAAGGTCTGTGGGGTACGAGCAGTTCTTC
abundance: -; d_gene: -; v_gene: TRBV14; j_gene: TRBJ2-3; CDR3aa: CASSLTGGFTDTQYF; CDR3nt: TGTGCCAGCAGCCTAACAGGAGGATTCACAGATACGCAGTATTTT
abundance: -; d_gene: -; v_gene: TRBV4-1; j_gene: TRBJ1-4; CDR3aa: CASSPSRDGRLATNEKLFF; CDR3nt: TGCGCCAGCAGTCCAAGTCGGGATGGGAGATTAGCAACTAATGAAAAACTGTTTTTT
abundance: -; d_gene: -; v_gene: TRBV7-2; j_gene: TRBJ1-2; CDR3aa: CASSSNPGPYGYTF; CDR3nt: TGTGCCAGCAGCTCTAATCCGGGACCTTATGGCTACACCTTC
abundance: -; d_gene: -; v_gene: TRBV4-2; j_gene: TRBJ2-7; CDR3aa: CASSRAGGEQYF; CDR3nt: TGTGCCAGCAGCCGAGCTGGGGGCGAGCAGTACTTC
abundance: -; d_gene: -; v_gene: TRBV2; j_gene: TRBJ2-5; CDR3aa: CASTGAGGAETQYF; CDR3nt: TGTGCCAGCACAGGGGCAGGCGGAGCGGAGACCCAGTACTTC
abundance: once; d_gene: -; v_gene: TRBV9; j_gene: TRBJ1-3; CDR3aa: CASSVGTGTGNTIYF; CDR3nt: TGTGCCAGCAGCGTAGGCACAGGGACAGGAAACACCATATATTTT
abundance: -; d_gene: -; v_gene: TRBV18; j_gene: TRBJ2-5; CDR3aa: CASSQFQETQYF; CDR3nt: TGTGCCAGCTCACAATTCCAAGAGACCCAGTACTTC
abundance: -; d_gene: -; v_gene: TRBV7-3; j_gene: TRBJ2-2; CDR3aa: CASSSPTVNTGELFF; CDR3nt: TGTGCCAGCAGCTCCCCGACGGTTAACACCGGGGAGCTGTTTTTT
abundance: -; d_gene: -; v_gene: TRBV27; j_gene: TRBJ2-7; CDR3aa: CTDRSYEQYF; CDR3nt: TGTACGGACCGGTCCTACGAGCAGTACTTC
abundance: -; d_gene: -; v_gene: TRBV5-1; j_gene: TRBJ2-5; CDR3aa: CASSDPNSRETQYF; CDR3nt: TGCGCCAGCAGCGACCCGAATAGCAGGGAGACCCAGTACTTC
abundance: -; d_gene: -; v_gene: TRBV27; j_gene: TRBJ2-5; CDR3aa: CASSSRRGWQETQYF; CDR3nt: TGTGCCAGCAGTTCCAGACGGGGGTGGCAAGAGACCCAGTACTTC
abundance: -; d_gene: -; v_gene: TRBV25-1; j_gene: TRBJ1-1; CDR3aa: CASSEWDTEAFF; CDR3nt: TGTGCCAGCAGTGAATGGGATACTGAAGCTTTCTTT
abundance: -; d_gene: TRBD2; v_gene: TRBV5-1; j_gene: TRBJ2-1; CDR3aa: CASSLVRLAGVDEQFF; CDR3nt: TGCGCCAGCAGCTTGGTTCGGCTAGCGGGAGTCGATGAGCAGTTCTTC
abundance: -; d_gene: -; v_gene: TRBV25-1; j_gene: TRBJ1-2; CDR3aa: CASSETKDYGYTF; CDR3nt: TGTGCCAGCAGTGAGACTAAGGACTATGGCTACACCTTC
abundance: -; d_gene: -; v_gene: TRBV27; j_gene: TRBJ2-2; CDR3aa: CASSLLGTNTGELFF; CDR3nt: TGTGCCAGCAGTTTATTAGGGACCAACACCGGGGAGCTGTTTTTT
abundance: -; d_gene: -; v_gene: TRBV10-3; j_gene: TRBJ2-7; CDR3aa: CAISDGQNTAYEQYF; CDR3nt: TGTGCCATCAGTGACGGACAGAACACCGCCTACGAGCAGTACTTC
abundance: -; d_gene: TRBD2; v_gene: TRBV25-1; j_gene: TRBJ2-5; CDR3aa: CATNRGEGETQYF; CDR3nt: TGTGCCACCAATAGAGGGGAGGGAGAGACCCAGTACTTC
abundance: -; d_gene: TRBD2; v_gene: TRBV5-6; j_gene: TRBJ2-5; CDR3aa: CASSQLGGVQETQYF; CDR3nt: TGTGCCAGCAGCCAGCTGGGGGGGGTACAAGAGACCCAGTACTTC